A single sample gave rise to the 24 T cell receptor beta chains below, sequenced in a study of blood T cell dynamics during melanoma immunotherapy. Some clones are missing from TCRdb's copy, which holds only in-frame ones; the method was immunoSEQ multiplex PCR. The sample consists of several thousand clones, 81% of them appearing once. As to time point: pre-treatment baseline. Sequencing used blood, obtained from a patient treated with checkpoint blockade. Every receptor here comes from a human donor with melanoma.

The DNA for the CDR3 is TGTGCCACAACCGACGAAGGCCTCTCTGGAAACACCATATATTTT. Encoded protein: CATTDEGLSGNTIYF. This chain joins TRBV6-5 and TRBJ1-3; no firm D call. This CDR3 contains 15 residues. Between the trimmed V and J ends, which lost 10 bases and 0 bases, there was a span of 16 bases. CDR1 MNHEY and CDR2 SVGAGI come from the germline V gene.

The chain has TRBV11-2 and TRBJ2-3; weak D call: TRBD1 (5 bases). CDR1 and CDR2 (germline): SGHAT, FQNNGV. V was clipped by 1 base and J by 4 bases, with 9 bases between them. CDR3 length: 14 amino acids. CDR3: CASSLAGFADTQYF. In DNA, the CDR3 is TGTGCCAGCAGCTTAGCAGGGTTCGCAGATACGCAGTATTTT.

CDR3 coding DNA: TGTGCCAGCAGCCTGGAAGGGGAAAAACTGTTTTTT. Its translation is CASSLEGEKLFF. This chain uses TRBV28 with TRBJ1-4; D is unclear. In germline, CDR1 is MDHEN, CDR2 SYDVKM. The CDR3 covers 12 residues. The V end lost 6 bases, the J end lost 8 bases, and 10 bases lay between the germline ends.

The chain carries TRBV9 and TRBJ2-7; 9 bases map to TRBD1. V was pared by 5 bases and J by 5 bases, with 14 bases of the junction left unmatched. The CDR3 length is 16 residues. Germline assignment: CDR1 SGDLS and CDR2 YYNGEE. CDR3 amino acids: CASSTGTGSIIDEQYF. In DNA, the CDR3 is TGTGCCAGCAGTACCGGGACAGGGAGTATTATCGACGAGCAGTACTTC.

The chain links TRBV9 to TRBJ2-1; D unclear. V dropped 1 base and J dropped 4 bases, with 9 bases sitting between them. Germline V gene data show CDR1 as SGDLS and CDR2 as YYNGEE. The CDR3 is 14 amino acids. The CDR3: CASSVSVGYNEQFF. CDR3 in DNA: TGTGCCAGCAGCGTATCGGTAGGGTACAATGAGCAGTTCTTC. The whole variable domain, filled in from reference TRBV9 and TRBJ2-1, reads DSGVTQTPKHLITATGQRVTLRCSPRSGDLSVYWYQQSLDQGLQFLIQYYNGEERAKGNILERFSAQQFPDLHSELNLSSLELGDSALYFCASSVSVGYNEQFFGPGTRLTVL.

The J gene is TRBJ1-1, the V gene TRBV5-4; D possibly corresponds to TRBD1 (6 bases). The CDR3 is made up of 13 amino acids. The V end was cut by 2 bases, the J end by 7 bases, with 12 bases between. CDR1 and CDR2 (germline): SGHNT, YYREEE (reference sequence). CDR3 bases: TGTGCCAGCAGCTTTCGGGGGGGCCTTGAAGCTTTCTTT. It yields the protein CASSFRGGLEAFF.

The chain is built from TRBV28 and TRBJ2-1; either TRBD1 or TRBD2 may supply D (5 bases each). Germline CDR1 MDHEN, CDR2 SYDVKM. The length of the CDR3 is 15 residues. V was pared by 3 bases and J by 8 bases, with 17 bases between. Written as DNA, the CDR3 is TGTGCCAGCAGTTTGCAGGGAGTGGGGTCGGATGAGCAGTTCTTC. Encoded protein: CASSLQGVGSDEQFF.

The rearrangement joins TRBV11-3 to TRBJ2-5; D gene ambiguous. This CDR3 spans 13 amino acids. The germline CDR1 and CDR2 sequences are SGHNT and YENEEA. With 4 bases removed from V and 2 bases from J, the gap between germline ends came to 8 bases. The CDR3 sequence is CASSSSMQETQYF. Written as DNA, the CDR3 is TGTGCCAGCAGCTCCAGTATGCAAGAGACCCAGTACTTC.

The CDR3 nucleotides are TGCGCCAGCAGCCAAGGAGGGGTCTCCTACAATGAGCAGTTCTTC. The encoded protein is CASSQGGVSYNEQFF. The chain couples TRBV4-3 to TRBJ2-1, with D perhaps TRBD1 or TRBD2 (5 bases each). Germline values: CDR1 LGHNA, CDR2 YSLEER. Trimming took off 1 base at V and 0 bases at J, with 7 bases between the two ends. The CDR3 is made up of 15 amino acids.

This chain uses TRBV5-4 with TRBJ2-5; no firm D call. The CDR3 totals 15 residues. Trimming removed 2 bases from V and 1 base from J, with 12 bases in between. Germline V gene data show CDR1 as SGHNT and CDR2 as YYREEE (reference sequence). The CDR3 sequence: CASSFRSGTQETQYF. In DNA, the CDR3 is TGTGCCAGCAGCTTTAGGTCCGGAACCCAAGAGACCCAGTACTTC.

The table lists this clone with a count of one. V usage is TRBV9 and J usage is TRBJ2-1; a possible D gene is TRBD2 (5 bases). Germline values: CDR1 SGDLS, CDR2 YYNGEE. Trimming removed 4 bases at V and 0 bases at J, with 20 bases between. The CDR3 runs 18 residues. CDR3 protein: CASSLSLARKGSYNEQFF. CDR3 in DNA: TGTGCCAGCAGCCTCTCCCTAGCTCGAAAGGGCTCCTACAATGAGCAGTTCTTC.

This sequence joins TRBV19 and TRBJ2-2, with 7 nucleotides matching TRBD1. The CDR3 loop spans 15 amino acids. V was clipped by 5 bases and J by 2 bases; unmatched bases: 5. Germline loops: CDR1 LNHDA, CDR2 SQIVND (reference sequence). As DNA, the CDR3 is TGTGCCAGTAGTGAGGGGACAGATAACACCGGGGAGCTGTTTTTT. Translating it yields CASSEGTDNTGELFF.

V usage is TRBV29-1 and J usage is TRBJ1-1; 8 bases line up with TRBD1. The germline V gene encodes CDR1 SQVTM and CDR2 ANQGSEA. There are 13 residues in the CDR3. V was clipped by 7 bases and J by 6 bases; unmatched bases: 10. CDR3 protein: CSALSGQGSEAFF. The CDR3 nucleotides read TGCAGCGCCCTATCTGGACAGGGCTCTGAAGCTTTCTTT. The full variable domain, its missing parts supplied by reference TRBV29-1 and TRBJ1-1, is SAVISQKPSRDICQRGTSLTIQCQVDSQVTMMFWYRQQPGQSLTLIATANQGSEATYESGFVIDKFPISRPNLTFSTLTVSNMSPEDSSIYLCSALSGQGSEAFFGQGTRLTVV.

The J gene is TRBJ1-1, the V gene TRBV11-2; D is uncertain. V lost 3 bases to trimming and J lost 0 bases, with 14 bases between them. Germline CDR1 and CDR2: SGHAT and FQNNGV. This CDR3 has 16 amino acids. The CDR3 reads CASSFPARNMNTEAFF. DNA of the CDR3: TGTGCCAGCAGCTTCCCGGCCAGAAACATGAACACTGAAGCTTTCTTT.

The CDR3, as DNA: TGTGCCAGCAGTTCCCGAGTAGGCTATGGCTACACCTTC. Translating gives CASSSRVGYGYTF. The rearrangement links TRBV28 to TRBJ1-2, with D unclear. Germline values: CDR1 MDHEN, CDR2 SYDVKM. This CDR3 region has 13 residues. Trimming shortened V by 4 bases and J by 4 bases, and 10 bases separated the two germline ends.

This clone is a singleton in its sample. The V and J genes are TRBV19 and TRBJ2-1; the match to TRBD2 covers 12 bases. The CDR3 is 17 residues long. Looked up from germline, CDR1 is LNHDA and CDR2 is SQIVND (reference sequence). Trimming cost V 5 bases and J 3 bases; bases outside gene matches: 8. CDR3 sequence: CASSRLAGEFYYNEQFF. In DNA, the CDR3 is TGTGCCAGTAGTCGACTAGCGGGGGAGTTTTACTACAATGAGCAGTTCTTC.

The genes are TRBV5-6 and TRBJ2-1; TRBD2 agrees at 14 bases. The CDR3 loop spans 16 amino acids. V lost 0 bases, J lost 5 bases, and 1 base stayed unmatched. From germline, CDR1 is SGHDT and CDR2 YYEEEE. As DNA, the CDR3 is TGTGCCAGCAGCTTGGCGGGACTAGCGGGAGACAATGAGCAGTTCTTC. Its protein product is CASSLAGLAGDNEQFF.

The chain links TRBV6-1 to TRBJ2-7, with no clear D. This CDR3 spans 15 amino acids. Looked up from germline, CDR1 is MNHNS and CDR2 is SASEGT. Trimming shortened V by 2 bases and J by 3 bases, and 14 bases separated the two germline ends. The CDR3 coding sequence is TGTGCCAGCAGTGAATCTCTGGCAGGCCGCTACGAGCAGTACTTC. This encodes CASSESLAGRYEQYF.

V and J are TRBV6-4 and TRBJ2-3; D not certain. Germline loops: CDR1 MRHNA, CDR2 SNTAGT. Deletions cut 2 bases from V and 0 bases from J, with 6 bases between. CDR3 length: 14 residues. The CDR3 protein is CASSDRASTDTQYF. The CDR3 DNA is TGTGCCAGCAGTGACAGGGCTAGCACAGATACGCAGTATTTT.

This clone was detected only a few times. V gene TRBV19 combines with J gene TRBJ1-2; D is uncertain. Trimming pared 5 bases from V and 4 bases from J, leaving 5 bases between. Germline values: CDR1 LNHDA, CDR2 SQIVND (reference sequence). This CDR3 comprises 11 residues. CDR3 DNA: TGTGCCAGTAGTGTCTTCTATGGCTACACCTTC. This translates into CASSVFYGYTF.

This chain uses TRBV25-1 with TRBJ2-3; the D gene is possibly TRBD2 (5 bases). Germline lookup yields CDR1 MGHDK and CDR2 SYGVNS. CDR3 size: 12 residues. V was trimmed by 6 bases and J by 8 bases, leaving 12 bases between them. The CDR3 sequence: CASRAPGGTQYF. The DNA of the CDR3 is TGTGCCAGCAGGGCACCCGGAGGTACGCAGTATTTT.

V usage is TRBV11-2 and J usage is TRBJ2-4; the match to TRBD1 covers 7 bases. The CDR3 has 16 residues. Germline CDR1 and CDR2: SGHAT and FQNNGV. J gave up 6 bases and V 5 bases, and 13 bases lay outside the gene matches. The CDR3 DNA reads as TGTGCCAGCAGCCGCGCCGGGGACAGACCTATAAACATTCAGTACTTC. Translation: CASSRAGDRPINIQYF.

This clone has a single count. The V call is TRBV9, the J call TRBJ2-3, with D perhaps matching TRBD1 or TRBD2 (5 bases each). V was shortened by 0 bases and J by 4 bases, with 12 bases between the two germline ends. Per germline, CDR1 SGDLS and CDR2 YYNGEE. CDR3 length equals 15 residues. The CDR3 spells CASSVEWVGADTQYF. CDR3 nucleotides: TGTGCCAGCAGCGTAGAATGGGTGGGGGCAGATACGCAGTATTTT.

This sequence joins TRBV7-3 and TRBJ2-1, with 13 bases aligning to TRBD2. CDR3 length: 18 amino acids. With 2 bases clipped from V and 0 bases from J, the junction kept 4 bases outside the gene matches. In germline, CDR1 is SGHTA, CDR2 FQGTGA. DNA of the CDR3: TGTGCCAGCAGCTTAGGGACTAGCGGGGACCCCTCCTACAATGAGCAGTTCTTC. Protein sequence: CASSLGTSGDPSYNEQFF.